This T cell receptor beta chain was sequenced for a study of T cell changes during pregnancy in multiple sclerosis. This CDR3 spans 14 amino acids. The ends were cut back, 2 bases at V and 5 bases at J, with 12 bases in the middle. CDR1 is SGHTA, CDR2 FQGNSA, per germline. TCRdb's table, derived via immunoSEQ multiplex PCR, lists solely in-frame clones and lacks some. This sample has 45,000 to 55,000 clones; about 90% occur once, and the top ten carry 0.15% to 0.2%. The sample here was CD4+ T cells from peripheral blood mononuclear cells, taken after pregnancy. This chain links TRBV7-2 with TRBJ1-1; D is unclear. This TCR derives from a female donor in good health, enrolled as a control in a pregnancy study. The CDR3, as DNA: TGTGCCAGCAGCTTAATCGGAGGGAAGACTGAAGCTTTCTTT. It is translated as CASSLIGGKTEAFF.